The clone carrying this T cell receptor beta chain was found many times. What it recognizes is unknown. This entry is derived from a study of T cell repertoires in cytomegalovirus infection. Overall study: Indications came from public TCR beta signatures; they pointed to CMV infection and to a matching HLA type. Study results and caveats: Clonotype analysis showed dominance of the ex vivo response by HLA-C-restricted CMV-specific TCR beta clonotypes.

Each CDR3 protein gets one entry after TCRdb re-called the reads with MiXCR. The sample comprises 250,000 to 300,000 distinct CDR3 sequences, approximately 14% of which are singletons, and around 9.5% rests with the top ten. Germline V gives CDR1 SGHTA, CDR2 FQGNSA. Between the trimmed V and J ends, which lost 1 base and 5 bases, there was a span of 4 bases. The CDR3 has 12 residues. The chain has TRBV7-2 and TRBJ2-3, with D hard to call. The TCR sequence derives from a human donor in good health (CMV status not recorded). Some clones in this sample may be carry-over from other donors' samples. The sample taken for sequencing was PBMCs. CDR3 sequence reads: CASSLVRDTQYF. CDR3 coding DNA: TGTGCCAGCAGCTTAGTGCGAGATACGCAGTATTTT.